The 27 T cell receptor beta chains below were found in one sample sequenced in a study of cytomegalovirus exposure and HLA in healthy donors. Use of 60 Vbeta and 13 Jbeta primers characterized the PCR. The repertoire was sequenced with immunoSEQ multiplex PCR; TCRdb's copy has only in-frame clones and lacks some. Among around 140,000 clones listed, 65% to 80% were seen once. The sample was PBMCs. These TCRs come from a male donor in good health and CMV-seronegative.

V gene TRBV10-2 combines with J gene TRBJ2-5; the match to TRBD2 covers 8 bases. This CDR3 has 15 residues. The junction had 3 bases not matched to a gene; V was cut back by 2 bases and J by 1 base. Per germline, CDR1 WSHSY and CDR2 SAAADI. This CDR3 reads CASSETSGVQETQYF. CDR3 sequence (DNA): TGCGCCAGCAGTGAGACTAGCGGTGTCCAAGAGACCCAGTACTTC.

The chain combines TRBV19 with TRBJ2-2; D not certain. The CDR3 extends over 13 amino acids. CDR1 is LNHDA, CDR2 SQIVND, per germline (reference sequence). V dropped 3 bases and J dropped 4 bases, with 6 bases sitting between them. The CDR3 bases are TGTGCCAGTAGTATTTTCTTCACCGGGGAGCTGTTTTTT. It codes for CASSIFFTGELFF.

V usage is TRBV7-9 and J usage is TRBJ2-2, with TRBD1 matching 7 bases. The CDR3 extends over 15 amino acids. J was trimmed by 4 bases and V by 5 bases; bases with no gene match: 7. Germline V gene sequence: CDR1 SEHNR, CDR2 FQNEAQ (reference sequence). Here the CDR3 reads CASSQGQTSTGELFF. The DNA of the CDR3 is TGTGCCAGCAGCCAGGGACAGACCTCCACCGGGGAGCTGTTTTTT. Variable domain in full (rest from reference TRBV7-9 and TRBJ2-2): DTGVSQNPRHKITKRGQNVTFRCDPISEHNRLYWYRQTLGQGPEFLTYFQNEAQLEKSRLLSDRFSAERPKGSFSTLEIQRTEQGDSAMYLCASSQGQTSTGELFFGEGSRLTVL.

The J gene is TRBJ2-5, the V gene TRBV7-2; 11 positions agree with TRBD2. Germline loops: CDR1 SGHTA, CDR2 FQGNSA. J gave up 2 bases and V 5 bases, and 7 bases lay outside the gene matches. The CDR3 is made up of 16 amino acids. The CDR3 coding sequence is TGTGCCAGCAGCCGTGCGGGACTAGCGGTTCAAGAGACCCAGTACTTC. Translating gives CASSRAGLAVQETQYF.

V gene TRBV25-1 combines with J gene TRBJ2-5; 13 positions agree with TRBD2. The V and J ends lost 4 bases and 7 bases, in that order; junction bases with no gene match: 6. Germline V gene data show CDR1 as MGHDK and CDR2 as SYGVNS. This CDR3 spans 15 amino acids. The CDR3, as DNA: TGTGCCAGCAGTGCCTCACTAGCGGGAGGGGGGACCCAGTACTTC. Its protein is CASSASLAGGGTQYF.

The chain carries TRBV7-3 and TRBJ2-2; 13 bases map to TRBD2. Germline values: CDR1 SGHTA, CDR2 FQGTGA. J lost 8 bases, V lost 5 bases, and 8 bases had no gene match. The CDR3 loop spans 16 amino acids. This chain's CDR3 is CASSPQTSGRLGELFF. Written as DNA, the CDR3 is TGTGCCAGCAGCCCACAGACTAGCGGGAGGCTGGGGGAGCTGTTTTTT.

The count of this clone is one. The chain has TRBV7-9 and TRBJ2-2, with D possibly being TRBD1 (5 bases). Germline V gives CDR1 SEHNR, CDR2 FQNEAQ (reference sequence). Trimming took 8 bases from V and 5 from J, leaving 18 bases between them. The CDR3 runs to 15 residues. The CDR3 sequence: CASAIGALGTGELFF. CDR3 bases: TGTGCCAGCGCTATAGGGGCCCTGGGGACCGGGGAGCTGTTTTTT.

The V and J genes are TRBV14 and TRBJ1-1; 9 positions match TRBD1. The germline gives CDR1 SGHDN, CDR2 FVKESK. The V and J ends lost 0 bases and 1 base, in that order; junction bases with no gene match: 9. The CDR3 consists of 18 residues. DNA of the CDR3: TGTGCCAGCAGCCAAGACTCAGACAGGGGGTCGACGAACACTGAAGCTTTCTTT. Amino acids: CASSQDSDRGSTNTEAFF.

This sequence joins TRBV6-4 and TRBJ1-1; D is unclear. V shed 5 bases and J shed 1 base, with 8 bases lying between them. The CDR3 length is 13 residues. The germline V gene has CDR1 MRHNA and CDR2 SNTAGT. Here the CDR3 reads CASSWQENTEAFF. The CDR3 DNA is TGTGCCAGCAGTTGGCAGGAGAACACTGAAGCTTTCTTT.

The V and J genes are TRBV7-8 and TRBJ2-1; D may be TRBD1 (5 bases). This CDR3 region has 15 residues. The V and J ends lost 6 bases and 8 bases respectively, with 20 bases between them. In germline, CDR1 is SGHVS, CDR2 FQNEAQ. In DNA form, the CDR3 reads TGTGCCAGCAGTCCTCAAAGATTCAAAGGGGATGAGCAGTTCTTC. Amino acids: CASSPQRFKGDEQFF.

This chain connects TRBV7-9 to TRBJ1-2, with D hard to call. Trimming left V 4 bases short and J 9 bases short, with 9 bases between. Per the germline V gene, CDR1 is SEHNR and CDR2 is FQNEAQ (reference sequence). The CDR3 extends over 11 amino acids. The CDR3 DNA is TGTGCCAGCAGCTCAGTGGTCAGCTACACCTTC. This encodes CASSSVVSYTF.

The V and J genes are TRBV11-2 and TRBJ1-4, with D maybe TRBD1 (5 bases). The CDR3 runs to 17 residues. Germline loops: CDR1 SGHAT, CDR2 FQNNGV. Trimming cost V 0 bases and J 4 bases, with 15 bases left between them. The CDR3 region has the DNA TGTGCCAGCAGCTTAGATGGGGGGTTCGGGCTTAATGAAAAACTGTTTTTT. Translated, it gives CASSLDGGFGLNEKLFF.

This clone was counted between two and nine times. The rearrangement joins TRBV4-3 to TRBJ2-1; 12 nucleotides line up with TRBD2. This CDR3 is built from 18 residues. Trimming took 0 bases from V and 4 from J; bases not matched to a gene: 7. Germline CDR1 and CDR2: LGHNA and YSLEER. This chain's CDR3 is CASSQDWASGGAYNEQFF. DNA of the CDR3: TGCGCCAGCAGCCAAGATTGGGCTAGCGGGGGGGCATACAATGAGCAGTTCTTC.

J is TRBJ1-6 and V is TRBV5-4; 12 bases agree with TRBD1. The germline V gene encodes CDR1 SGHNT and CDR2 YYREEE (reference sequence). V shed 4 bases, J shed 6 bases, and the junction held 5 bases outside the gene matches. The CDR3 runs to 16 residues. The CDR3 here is CASSPGQGASNSPLHF. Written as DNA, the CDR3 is TGTGCCAGCAGCCCGGGACAGGGGGCTAGTAATTCACCCCTCCACTTT.

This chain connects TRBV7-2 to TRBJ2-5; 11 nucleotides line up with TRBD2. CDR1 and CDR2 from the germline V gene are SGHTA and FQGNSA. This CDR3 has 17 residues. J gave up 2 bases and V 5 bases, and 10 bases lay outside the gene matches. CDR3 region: CASSPRLAGRKQETQYF. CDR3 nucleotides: TGTGCCAGCAGCCCCAGACTAGCGGGGAGGAAACAAGAGACCCAGTACTTC.

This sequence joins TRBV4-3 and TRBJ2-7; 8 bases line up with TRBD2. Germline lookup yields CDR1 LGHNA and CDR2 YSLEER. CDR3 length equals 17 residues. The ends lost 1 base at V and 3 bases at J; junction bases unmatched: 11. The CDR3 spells CASSQVFTGGLYYEQYF. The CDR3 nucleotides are TGCGCCAGCAGCCAAGTTTTTACGGGGGGGCTATACTACGAGCAGTACTTC.

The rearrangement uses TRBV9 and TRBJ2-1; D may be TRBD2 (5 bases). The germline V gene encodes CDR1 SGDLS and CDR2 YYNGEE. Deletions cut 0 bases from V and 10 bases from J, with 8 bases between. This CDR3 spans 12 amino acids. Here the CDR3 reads CASSVGRGEQFF. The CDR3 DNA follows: TGTGCCAGCAGCGTAGGACGGGGAGAGCAGTTCTTC.

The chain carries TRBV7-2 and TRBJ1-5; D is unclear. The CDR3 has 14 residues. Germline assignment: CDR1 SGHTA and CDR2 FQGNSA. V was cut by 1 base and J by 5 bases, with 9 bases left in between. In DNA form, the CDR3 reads TGTGCCAGCAGCTTAGAGCTCGAGTATCAGCCCCAGCATTTT. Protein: CASSLELEYQPQHF. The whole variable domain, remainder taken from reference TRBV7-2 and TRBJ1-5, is GAGVSQSPSNKVTEKGKDVELRCDPISGHTALYWYRQSLGQGLEFLIYFQGNSAPDKSGLPSDRFSAERTGGSVSTLTIQRTQQEDSAVYLCASSLELEYQPQHFGDGTRLSIL.

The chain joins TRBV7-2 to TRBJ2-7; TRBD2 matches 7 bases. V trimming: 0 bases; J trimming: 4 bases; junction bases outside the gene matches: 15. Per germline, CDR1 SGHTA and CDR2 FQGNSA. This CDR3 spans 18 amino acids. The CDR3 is CASSLAFRAHAGGYEQYF. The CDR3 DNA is TGTGCCAGCAGCTTAGCGTTTAGGGCCCATGCCGGGGGGTACGAGCAGTACTTC.

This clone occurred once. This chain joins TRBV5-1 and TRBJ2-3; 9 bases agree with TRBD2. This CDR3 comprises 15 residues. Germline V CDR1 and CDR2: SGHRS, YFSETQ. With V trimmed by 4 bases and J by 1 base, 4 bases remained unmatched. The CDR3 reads CASSLAGIGTDTQYF. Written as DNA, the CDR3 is TGCGCCAGCAGCCTAGCGGGAATCGGCACAGATACGCAGTATTTT. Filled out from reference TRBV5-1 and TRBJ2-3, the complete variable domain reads KAGVTQTPRYLIKTRGQQVTLSCSPISGHRSVSWYQQTPGQGLQFLFEYFSETQRNKGNFPGRFSGRQFSNSRSEMNVSTLELGDSALYLCASSLAGIGTDTQYFGPGTRLTVL.

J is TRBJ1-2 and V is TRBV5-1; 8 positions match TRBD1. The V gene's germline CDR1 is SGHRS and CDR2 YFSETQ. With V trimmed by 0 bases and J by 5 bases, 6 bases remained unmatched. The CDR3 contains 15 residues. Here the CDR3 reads CASSLEAGGVYGYTF. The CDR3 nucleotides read TGCGCCAGCAGCTTGGAGGCAGGGGGCGTGTATGGCTACACCTTC.

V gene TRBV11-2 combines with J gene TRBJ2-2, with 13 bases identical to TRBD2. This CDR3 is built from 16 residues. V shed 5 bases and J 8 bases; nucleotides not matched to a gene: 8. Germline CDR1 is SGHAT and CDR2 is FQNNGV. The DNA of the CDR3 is TGTGCCAGCAGCCCCGGGACTAGCGGGACAGGGGGGGAGCTGTTTTTT. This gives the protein CASSPGTSGTGGELFF.

CDR3 sequence: CASSPPGSSYNEQFF. CDR3 DNA sequence: TGTGCCAGCTCACCCCCGGGGTCCTCCTACAATGAGCAGTTCTTC. The chain carries TRBV18 and TRBJ2-1, with D maybe TRBD2 (5 bases). Trimming cost V 3 bases and J 0 bases, with 9 bases left between them. The CDR3 loop spans 15 amino acids. The germline gives CDR1 KGHSH, CDR2 LQKENI.

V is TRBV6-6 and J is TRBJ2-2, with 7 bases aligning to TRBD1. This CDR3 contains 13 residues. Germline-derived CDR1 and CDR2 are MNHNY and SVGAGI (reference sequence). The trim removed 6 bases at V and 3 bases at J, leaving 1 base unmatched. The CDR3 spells CASSGTDTGELFF. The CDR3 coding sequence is TGTGCCAGCAGCGGGACAGACACCGGGGAGCTGTTTTTT.

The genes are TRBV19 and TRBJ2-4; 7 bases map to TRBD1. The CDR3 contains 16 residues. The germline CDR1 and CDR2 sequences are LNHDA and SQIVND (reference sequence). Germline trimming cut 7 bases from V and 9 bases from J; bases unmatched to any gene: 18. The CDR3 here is CASTNSRTGQALIQYF. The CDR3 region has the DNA TGTGCCAGTACCAATTCGCGGACAGGTCAAGCTCTCATTCAGTACTTC.

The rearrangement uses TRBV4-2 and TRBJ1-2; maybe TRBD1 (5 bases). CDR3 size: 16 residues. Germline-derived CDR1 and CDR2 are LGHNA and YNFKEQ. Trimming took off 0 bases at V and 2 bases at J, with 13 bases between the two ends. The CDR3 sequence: CASSQDATVANYGYTF. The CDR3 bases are TGTGCCAGCAGCCAAGACGCGACAGTGGCAAACTATGGCTACACCTTC.

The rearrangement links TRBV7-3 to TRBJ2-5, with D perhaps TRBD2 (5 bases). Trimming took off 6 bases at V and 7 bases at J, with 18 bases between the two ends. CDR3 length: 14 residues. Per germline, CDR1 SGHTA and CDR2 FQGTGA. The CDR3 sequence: CASSPTTSAGTQYF. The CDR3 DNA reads TGTGCCAGCAGTCCCACCACTAGTGCCGGGACCCAGTACTTC.